This T cell receptor (beta chain) emerged from a study of blood T cell repertoires in COVID-19. Sequenced by immunoSEQ multiplex PCR; TCRdb stores in-frame clones only, minus some. The sample includes roughly 200,000 clones, roughly 88% seen only once; the top ten take roughly 9.7%. The source of this sequence is a human donor with active or convalescent COVID-19. The donor label of this sample is uncertain. Sequencing was performed on peripheral blood.

The DNA for the CDR3 is TGTGCCAGCAGACCCCCGGGAGGGATGAAATCGAATGAGCAGTTCTTC. Translated, it gives CASRPPGGMKSNEQFF. The chain combines TRBV28 with TRBJ2-1; 8 bases line up with TRBD2. This CDR3 region has 16 residues. Germline V lookup: CDR1 MDHEN, CDR2 SYDVKM. The V segment lost 6 bases and the J segment 7 bases; nucleotides outside the gene matches: 14.